This T cell receptor (beta chain) was retrieved from a study of shared clonotypes between healthy human individuals. An assay was performed, and its level was deep. Generated by immunoSEQ multiplex PCR, the TCRdb table keeps only in-frame clones and is missing some. The repertoire holds approximately 2.3 million clones, with about 92% as singletons. Points from the study as a whole: Sharing across several donors was seen in roughly 5% of naive CD4 clonotypes.

Donors were healthy HIV-negative adults without recent acute infections or vaccinations. On this clone itself: Its specificity is not known.

Germline V gene data show CDR1 as MNHNS and CDR2 as SASEGT. The V segment lost 10 bases and the J segment 2 bases; nucleotides outside the gene matches: 11. The CDR3 has 14 residues. The genes are TRBV6-1 and TRBJ2-7, with 7 bases lining up with TRBD2. The source of this sequence is a man aged 18 to 29 in good health. Some clones in this sample may be carry-over from other donors' samples. Sequenced input: naive CD4+ T cells from PBMCs. Subset indicated: CD45RA+ positively selected. The CDR3 sequence is CATRPLADTYEQYF. The CDR3 DNA reads as TGTGCCACCCGACCCCTAGCGGATACCTACGAGCAGTACTTC.